This T cell receptor (beta chain) was recovered during a study of T-cell memory formation after mild COVID-19. Using its own MiXCR run on the 5' RACE reads, TCRdb lists one record per CDR3 protein. The sample gives fewer than 200,000 distinct CDR3 sequences, over 10% of which show up once; about 3.3% is in the top ten. This clonotype occurred many times. The antigen is not known. Overall study findings and caveats: Contracting CD4+ clones were located mainly in CM and EM, and CD8+ clones in EMRA. CD4/CD8 balance characterized clones contracting day 15 to 85, and CD4+ skew characterized later expanders. Certain responding clones were present in pre-infection memory, suggesting participation of cross-reactive memory.

Germline V CDR1 and CDR2: SGHRS, YFSETQ. This CDR3 is built from 15 residues. V dropped 2 bases and J dropped 2 bases, with 11 bases sitting between them. The sample was PBMCs or a T cell subset sorted from them (not recorded which). This TCR came from a man in his late teens or twenties who had mild COVID-19 (a few samples of this study predate the infection). Cell type and time point are not known. This chain joins TRBV5-1 and TRBJ2-1, with D hard to call. The CDR3 DNA reads as TGCGCCAGCAGCTTAGGCGGAGCTACCTACAATGAGCAGTTCTTC. The encoded protein is CASSLGGATYNEQFF.